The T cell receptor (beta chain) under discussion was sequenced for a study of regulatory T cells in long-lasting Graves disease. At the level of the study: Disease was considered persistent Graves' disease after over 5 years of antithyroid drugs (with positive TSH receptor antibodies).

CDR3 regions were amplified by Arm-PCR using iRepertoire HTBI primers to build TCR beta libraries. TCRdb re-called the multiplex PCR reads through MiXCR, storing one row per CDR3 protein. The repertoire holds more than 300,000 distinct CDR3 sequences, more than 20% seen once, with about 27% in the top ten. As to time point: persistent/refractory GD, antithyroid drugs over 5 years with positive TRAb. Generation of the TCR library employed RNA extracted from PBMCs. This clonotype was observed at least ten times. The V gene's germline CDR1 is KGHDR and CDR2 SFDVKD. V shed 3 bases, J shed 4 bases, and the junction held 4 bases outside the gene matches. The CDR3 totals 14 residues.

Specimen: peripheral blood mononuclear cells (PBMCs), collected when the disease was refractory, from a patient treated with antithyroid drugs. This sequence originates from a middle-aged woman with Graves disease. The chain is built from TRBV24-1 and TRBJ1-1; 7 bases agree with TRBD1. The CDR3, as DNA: TGTGCCACCAGTGATGGACAGGCGGCCACTGAAGCTTTCTTT. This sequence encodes CATSDGQAATEAFF.